The T cell receptor (beta chain) under discussion was sequenced for a study of blood T cell repertoires in COVID-19. About the research overall: Researchers got acute and convalescent COVID-19 samples from the United States, Italy and Spain. The cDNA or gDNA used as material had been derived from T cells, B-cell-depleted T cells, or PBMCs.

This clone was recorded a few times. V gave up 3 bases and J gave up 3 bases, with 5 bases separating them. Germline V gene lookup returns CDR1 SGHNT and CDR2 YENEEA. The CDR3 contains 13 residues. In the authors' workflow: Reference gene primer amplification in the assay estimated nucleated cell counts. Assay: immunoSEQ multiplex PCR; the TCRdb copy retains only in-frame clones and omits some. The V and J calls and clone size come from that table; D and trimming were worked out from the DNA. The sample lists about 26,000 clones; roughly 90% were seen once. Sequencing was done on a sample of peripheral blood. The chain joins TRBV11-3 to TRBJ2-2; no reliable D call. The TCR was taken from a human donor in a cohort sampled during active COVID-19. The CDR3 is CASSFRDTGELFF. CDR3 DNA: TGTGCCAGCAGCTTTCGGGACACCGGGGAGCTGTTTTTT.